This passage covers 28 T cell receptor beta chains from one sample sequenced in a study of blood T cell repertoires in COVID-19. The repertoire was sequenced with immunoSEQ multiplex PCR; TCRdb's copy has only in-frame clones and lacks some. The profile shows more than 200,000 clones, around four fifths of them singletons. Sequencing used peripheral blood. These receptors originate from a woman between 40 and 50 years old with active or convalescent COVID-19.

The chain couples TRBV10-3 to TRBJ2-5; D gene uncertain. CDR3 length: 13 residues. Germline V gives CDR1 ENHRY, CDR2 SYGVKD. V was trimmed by 4 bases and J by 4 bases, leaving 10 bases between them. CDR3 in DNA: TGTGCCATCAGTGCTGCGGTAGGAGAGACCCAGTACTTC. Translation gives CAISAAVGETQYF.

V usage is TRBV6-9 and J usage is TRBJ1-5; 11 positions match TRBD1. Germline V gene sequence: CDR1 MNHGY, CDR2 SVAAGI. J gave up 7 bases and V 7 bases, and 12 bases lay outside the gene matches. CDR3 size: 16 residues. CDR3 residues: CASIKSGDRGEQPQHF. Here the CDR3 DNA reads TGTGCCAGCATCAAATCCGGGGACAGGGGGGAGCAGCCCCAGCATTTT.

Ten or more counts support this clone. The V call is TRBV30, the J call TRBJ1-2; 10 nucleotides match TRBD1. With 0 bases clipped from V and 4 bases from J, the junction kept 8 bases outside the gene matches. CDR3 length: 16 amino acids. Germline V gives CDR1 GTSNPN, CDR2 SVGIG (reference sequence). The CDR3, as DNA: TGTGCCTGGAGTGTAGACAGGGGGCAGAGAGGCTATGGCTACACCTTC. This sequence encodes CAWSVDRGQRGYGYTF.

This clone showed up just once. This chain links TRBV7-9 with TRBJ1-1; D gene unclear. The CDR3 totals 14 residues. Trimming took off 2 bases at V and 0 bases at J, with 7 bases between the two ends. Germline CDR1 reads SEHNR; CDR2 reads FQNEAQ (reference sequence). CDR3 sequence (DNA): TGTGCCAGCAGCTTACTCACAGTGAACACTGAAGCTTTCTTT. Amino acid sequence: CASSLLTVNTEAFF.

V is TRBV30 and J is TRBJ2-1, with 8 bases fitting TRBD1. V lost 6 bases and J lost 7; bases outside the gene matches: 11. Germline CDR1 reads GTSNPN; CDR2 reads SVGIG (reference sequence). CDR3 length: 14 residues. The CDR3 region is CACQRTGSMNEQFF. The CDR3 bases are TGTGCCTGTCAAAGGACAGGGTCTATGAATGAGCAGTTCTTC. The complete variable domain, with remaining parts taken from reference TRBV30 and TRBJ2-1, reads SQTIHQWPATLVQPVGSPLSLECTVEGTSNPNLYWYRQAAGRGLQLLFYSVGIGQISSEVPQNLSASRPQDRQFILSSKKLLLSDSGFYLCACQRTGSMNEQFFGPGTRLTVL.

V and J are TRBV28 and TRBJ2-2; perhaps TRBD1 as D (6 bases). Germline V gene sequence: CDR1 MDHEN, CDR2 SYDVKM. The CDR3 loop spans 15 amino acids. V was pared by 11 bases and J by 1 base, with 17 bases between. The CDR3: CAAIQSRGNTGELFF. CDR3 coding DNA: TGTGCCGCCATCCAGTCCAGGGGGAACACCGGGGAGCTGTTTTTT. The full variable domain, with the rest looked up from reference TRBV28 and TRBJ2-2, is DVKVTQSSRYLVKRTGEKVFLECVQDMDHENMFWYRQDPGLGLRLIYFSYDVKMKEKGDIPEGYSVSREKKERFSLILESASTNQTSMYLCAAIQSRGNTGELFFGEGSRLTVL.

The chain employs TRBV24-1 and TRBJ1-4; 7 nucleotides align to TRBD1. Germline CDR1 reads KGHDR; CDR2 reads SFDVKD. J was trimmed by 0 bases and V by 3 bases; bases with no gene match: 6. The CDR3 spans 17 residues. The CDR3 DNA reads TGTGCCACCAGTGATCCAGGACAGGCCACAACTAATGAAAAACTGTTTTTT. Translating it yields CATSDPGQATTNEKLFF.

The chain carries TRBV25-1 and TRBJ1-6, with D possibly matching TRBD1 (6 bases). The CDR3 covers 15 residues. The V end lost 6 bases, the J end lost 5 bases, and 14 bases lay between the germline ends. Germline V gene lookup returns CDR1 MGHDK and CDR2 SYGVNS. CDR3 nucleotide sequence: TGTGCCAGCAGCTCCTGGACAGAAGATAATTCACCCCTCCACTTT. It specifies CASSSWTEDNSPLHF.

The chain links TRBV12-3 or TRBV12-4 to TRBJ1-6; tentative D call: TRBD1 (6 bases). This CDR3 is 12 amino acids long. V gave up 4 bases and J gave up 12 bases, with 10 bases separating them. The CDR3 loop reads CASSSTGLPLHF. DNA of the CDR3: TGTGCCAGCAGTTCGACAGGCCTACCCCTCCACTTT.

The genes are TRBV7-3 and TRBJ2-6; D not certain. The V gene lost 5 bases and the J gene lost 12 bases, with 14 bases spanning the gap. Per germline, CDR1 SGHTA and CDR2 FQGTGA. The CDR3 sequence is 13 residues long. This CDR3 is CASSETSTTVLTF. For the CDR3, the DNA is TGTGCCAGCAGCGAAACCAGTACCACCGTCCTGACTTTC.

This clone was recorded once. CDR3 loop: CASSFSGTSKADTQYF. The DNA for the CDR3 is TGTGCCAGCAGTTTCTCCGGGACTAGTAAGGCAGATACGCAGTATTTT. The chain recombines TRBV13 with TRBJ2-3; 8 nucleotides line up with TRBD2. The germline gives CDR1 PRHDT, CDR2 FYEKMQ (reference sequence). V lost 6 bases to trimming and J lost 4 bases; unmatched junction nucleotides: 12. CDR3 length: 16 amino acids. Full variable domain (remainder filled in from reference TRBV13 and TRBJ2-3): AAGVIQSPRHLIKEKRETATLKCYPIPRHDTVYWYQQGPGQDPQFLISFYEKMQSDKGSIPDRFSAQQFSDYHSELNMSSLELGDSALYFCASSFSGTSKADTQYFGPGTRLTVL.

This chain links TRBV10-1 with TRBJ1-5; 11 bases align to TRBD1. V gave up 4 bases and J gave up 0 bases; unmatched junction bases: 11. CDR1 and CDR2 from the germline V gene are WNHNN and SYGVQD (reference sequence). The CDR3 sequence is 19 residues long. The CDR3 DNA sequence: TGCGCCAGCAGTGTACCCGGACAGGGGGCCTTCCCTAGCAATCAGCCCCAGCATTTT. Amino acid sequence: CASSVPGQGAFPSNQPQHF.

The genes are TRBV5-1 and TRBJ1-1, with D possibly being TRBD1 (5 bases). The length of the CDR3 is 13 residues. CDR1 SGHRS and CDR2 YFSETQ come from the germline V gene. V lost 0 bases and J 4 bases, leaving 7 bases between the germline ends. CDR3 residues: CASSLGQPTEAFF. The CDR3 region has the DNA TGCGCCAGCAGCTTGGGACAGCCCACTGAAGCTTTCTTT. The variable domain in full, with the rest retrieved from reference TRBV5-1 and TRBJ1-1, is KAGVTQTPRYLIKTRGQQVTLSCSPISGHRSVSWYQQTPGQGLQFLFEYFSETQRNKGNFPGRFSGRQFSNSRSEMNVSTLELGDSALYLCASSLGQPTEAFFGQGTRLTVV.

The CDR3 reads CASSIGQGNTEAFF. CDR3 nucleotides: TGTGCCAGTAGTATAGGACAGGGGAACACTGAAGCTTTCTTT. V is TRBV19 and J is TRBJ1-1; 7 bases agree with TRBD1. The CDR3 sequence is 14 residues long. Trimming took 1 base from V and 1 from J; bases not matched to a gene: 0. Germline V gene sequence: CDR1 LNHDA, CDR2 SQIVND (reference sequence).

V and J are TRBV25-1 and TRBJ2-3; TRBD2 might be the D (5 bases). Trimming took off 4 bases at V and 6 bases at J, with 17 bases between the two ends. The CDR3 is 15 residues long. CDR1 MGHDK and CDR2 SYGVNS come from the germline V gene. The CDR3 reads CASSVGSGPWDTQYF. The DNA of the CDR3 is TGTGCCAGCAGTGTGGGAAGCGGCCCCTGGGATACGCAGTATTTT.

This clone was observed a few times. The chain uses TRBV29-1 and TRBJ2-3, with 9 bases identical to TRBD2. This CDR3 is 18 amino acids long. V dropped 3 bases and J dropped 0; count of bases not matched to a gene: 13. Germline loops: CDR1 SQVTM, CDR2 ANQGSEA. For the CDR3, the DNA is TGCAGCGTTGATACCTCGGCGGGGGGGCAAACTAGCACAGATACGCAGTATTTT. Translated: CSVDTSAGGQTSTDTQYF.

The rearrangement links TRBV19 to TRBJ1-2; TRBD1 agrees at 8 bases. The CDR3 extends over 17 amino acids. Trimming at V came to 7 bases and at J to 2 bases, leaving 15 bases not matched to a gene. CDR1 is LNHDA, CDR2 SQIVND, per germline (reference sequence). For the CDR3, the DNA is TGTGCCAGTATCCCTGGACAGGGCGGCGTAATAAACTATGGCTACACCTTC. Translating gives CASIPGQGGVINYGYTF.

There are a few counts of this clone. Here the CDR3 DNA reads TGTGCCAGTCAACAGGGTGGTAGAAATCAGCCCCAGCATTTT. Its protein product is CASQQGGRNQPQHF. The chain carries TRBV25-1 and TRBJ1-5; possible D gene TRBD1, 6 bases. Germline CDR1 is MGHDK and CDR2 is SYGVNS. This CDR3 contains 14 residues. Trimming left V 9 bases short and J 4 bases short, with 16 bases between. Using reference TRBV25-1 and TRBJ1-5 for the parts outside the CDR3, the full variable domain is EADIYQTPRYLVIGTGKKITLECSQTMGHDKMYWYQQDPGMELHLIHYSYGVNSTEKGDLSSESTVSRIRTEHFPLTLESARPSHTSQYLCASQQGGRNQPQHFGDGTRLSIL.

V usage is TRBV27 and J usage is TRBJ1-1; TRBD1 aligns across 7 bases. J gave up 1 base and V 2 bases, and 1 base lay outside the gene matches. This CDR3 has 14 residues. Germline CDR1 is MNHEY and CDR2 is SMNVEV (reference sequence). DNA for the CDR3: TGTGCCAGCAGTTTAGGGACAGAGAACACTGAAGCTTTCTTT. This sequence encodes CASSLGTENTEAFF.

A single count supports this clone. This sequence joins TRBV9 and TRBJ1-3; TRBD1 might be the D (5 bases). With 2 bases removed from V and 0 bases from J, the gap between germline ends came to 12 bases. The V gene's germline CDR1 is SGDLS and CDR2 YYNGEE. The CDR3 is made up of 16 amino acids. Written as DNA, the CDR3 is TGTGCCAGCAGCGTGGGACTCACGGACTCTGGAAACACCATATATTTT. Translating it yields CASSVGLTDSGNTIYF.

The chain combines TRBV20-1 with TRBJ2-7, with unresolved D. The CDR3 sequence is 11 residues long. Trimming shortened V by 6 bases and J by 6 bases, and 12 bases separated the two germline ends. Germline CDR1 is DFQATT and CDR2 is SNEGSKA (reference sequence). DNA for the CDR3: TGCAGTGCCCTGGATGGGCCCGAGCAGTACTTC. Encoded protein: CSALDGPEQYF.

V and J are TRBV5-1 and TRBJ2-7; 7 bases match TRBD1. The junction had 6 bases not matched to a gene; V was cut back by 0 bases and J by 0 bases. The CDR3 is 16 residues long. Germline V gives CDR1 SGHRS, CDR2 YFSETQ. CDR3 residues: CASSLGPGQSSYEQYF. In DNA, the CDR3 is TGCGCCAGCAGCTTGGGGCCGGGACAGTCCTCCTACGAGCAGTACTTC.

The count of this clone is one. The junction differs from germline at one of its ends, possibly a read error. This chain links TRBV11-2 with TRBJ2-7; 10 positions agree with TRBD1. The germline gives CDR1 SGHAT, CDR2 FQNNGV. The CDR3 covers 14 residues. CDR3 DNA: TGTGCCAGCAGCGTAGACAGGGGGCAGATGGGGCAGTACTTC. Amino acid sequence: CASSVDRGQMGQYF.

The chain is built from TRBV7-2 and TRBJ2-5; 8 bases align to TRBD2. The CDR3 covers 15 residues. Trimming at V came to 1 base and at J to 2 bases, leaving 3 bases not matched to a gene. Germline V CDR1 and CDR2: SGHTA, FQGNSA. The CDR3 protein is CASSLVSGGQETQYF. The CDR3 region has the DNA TGTGCCAGCAGCTTAGTCAGCGGGGGACAAGAGACCCAGTACTTC.

The gene calls are TRBV27 and TRBJ1-2; TRBD1 matches 8 bases. The junction had 9 bases not matched to a gene; V was cut back by 4 bases and J by 5 bases. Germline CDR1 and CDR2: MNHEY and SMNVEV (reference sequence). The CDR3 is 15 residues long. CDR3 DNA: TGTGCCAGCAGTTCTCCGGACAGGGCCAAATATGGCTACACCTTC. Translating it yields CASSSPDRAKYGYTF.

The V call is TRBV4-1, the J call TRBJ1-5, with 11 bases that match TRBD1. CDR1 is MGHRA, CDR2 YSYEKL, per germline. The CDR3 totals 17 residues. After removal of 0 bases from V and 7 bases from J, the junction contained 8 bases not matched to a gene. The CDR3 DNA follows: TGCGCCAGCAGCCAAGATTTGGGGACAGGGGGATCACAGCCCCAGCATTTT. It yields the protein CASSQDLGTGGSQPQHF.

This clone showed up just a few times. The rearrangement uses TRBV6-5 and TRBJ1-3, with 10 bases lining up with TRBD1. Germline V CDR1 and CDR2: MNHEY, SVGAGI. The V gene end was trimmed by 4 bases and the J gene end by 3 bases; junction bases not matched to a gene: 6. The length of the CDR3 is 16 residues. The CDR3 nucleotides read TGTGCCAGCAGTTTATCCGGGACAGGGGTTGGAAACACCATATATTTT. It specifies CASSLSGTGVGNTIYF.

The rearrangement links TRBV7-9 to TRBJ1-4; D remains ambiguous. Germline CDR1 reads SEHNR; CDR2 reads FQNEAQ (reference sequence). V shed 4 bases and J shed 8 bases, with 5 bases lying between them. The CDR3 has 11 amino acids. The CDR3 DNA sequence: TGTGCCAGCAGCTCATCCGAAAAACTGTTTTTT. Translated: CASSSSEKLFF. Supplemented by reference TRBV7-9 and TRBJ1-4, the full variable domain reads DTGVSQNPRHKITKRGQNVTFRCDPISEHNRLYWYRQTLGQGPEFLTYFQNEAQLEKSRLLSDRFSAERPKGSFSTLEIQRTEQGDSAMYLCASSSSEKLFFGSGTQLSVL.